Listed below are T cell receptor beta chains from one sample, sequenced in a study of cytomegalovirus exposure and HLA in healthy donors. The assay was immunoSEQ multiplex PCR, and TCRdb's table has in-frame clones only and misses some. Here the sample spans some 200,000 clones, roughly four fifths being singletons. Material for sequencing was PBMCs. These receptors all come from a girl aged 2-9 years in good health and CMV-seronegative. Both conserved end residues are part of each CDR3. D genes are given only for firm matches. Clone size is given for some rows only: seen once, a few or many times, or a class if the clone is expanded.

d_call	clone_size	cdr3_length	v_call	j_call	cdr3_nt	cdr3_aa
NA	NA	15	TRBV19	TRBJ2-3	TGTGCCAGTAGTATTGGATCGAGCGGCCAAGATACGCAGTATTTT	CASSIGSSGQDTQYF
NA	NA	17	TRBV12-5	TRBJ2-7	TGTGCTAGTGGTTTGTATTCTCGGGGGGACATTGACTACGAGCAGTACTTC	CASGLYSRGDIDYEQYF
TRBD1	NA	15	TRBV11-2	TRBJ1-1	TGTGCCAGCAGCTTGCCTGGACAGGGGTACACTGAAGCTTTCTTT	CASSLPGQGYTEAFF
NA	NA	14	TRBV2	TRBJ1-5	NA	CASSGGTAISPSIF
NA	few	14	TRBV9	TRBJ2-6	TGTGCCAGCAGCGCCAACTCTGGGGCCAACGTCCTGACTTTC	CASSANSGANVLTF
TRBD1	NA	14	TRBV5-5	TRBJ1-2	TGTGCCAGCAGCGGCCACAGGGGAGGTGGTGGCTACACCTTC	CASSGHRGGGGYTF
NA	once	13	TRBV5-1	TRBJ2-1	TGCGCCAGCAGCTTTCGACCGGGACTCGAGCAGTTCTTC	CASSFRPGLEQFF
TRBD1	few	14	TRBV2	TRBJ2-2	TGTGCCAGCCGGACAGGGGCGGTCACCGGGGAGCTGTTTTTT	CASRTGAVTGELFF
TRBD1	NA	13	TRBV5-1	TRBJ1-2	TGCGCCAGCAGCAGAGCACAGGGGGATGGCTACACCTTC	CASSRAQGDGYTF
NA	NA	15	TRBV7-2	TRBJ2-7	TGTGCCAGCAGCTTAGAACAAATTATCTCCTACGAGCAGTACTTC	CASSLEQIISYEQYF
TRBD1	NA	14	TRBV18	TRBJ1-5	TGTGCCAGCCCCTGGTGGACAGGGCTCCAGCCCCAGCATTTT	CASPWWTGLQPQHF
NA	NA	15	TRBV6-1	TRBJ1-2	TGTGCCAGCAGTGAAGCGGGACTGACAACCTATGGCTACACCTTC	CASSEAGLTTYGYTF
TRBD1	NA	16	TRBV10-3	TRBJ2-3	TGTGCCATCAGTACGTCGAGGGGGCCGAGTACAGATACGCAGTATTTT	CAISTSRGPSTDTQYF
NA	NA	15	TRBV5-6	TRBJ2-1	TGTGCCAGCAGCTTGACCCGGTTAGGCGGAACTGAGCAGTTCTTC	CASSLTRLGGTEQFF
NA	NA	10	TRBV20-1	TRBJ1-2	TGCAGTGCAGACAGGTCTCCCTACACCTTC	CSADRSPYTF
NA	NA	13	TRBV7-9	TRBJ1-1	TGTGCCAGCAGCCCCCAGGCGAACACTGAAGCTTTCTTT	CASSPQANTEAFF
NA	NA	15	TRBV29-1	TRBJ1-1	TGCAGCGTTGATCGGACTCAAAGATGGAACACTGAAGCTTTCTTT	CSVDRTQRWNTEAFF
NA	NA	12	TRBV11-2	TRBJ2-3	TGTGCCAGCAGCTCGAGCGGGGATACGCAGTATTTT	CASSSSGDTQYF
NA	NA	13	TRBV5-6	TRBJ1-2	TGTGCCAGCAGTCCGGGGGTCCCCTATGGCTACACCTTC	CASSPGVPYGYTF
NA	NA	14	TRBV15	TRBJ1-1	TGTGCCACCCGACACAATCAGGGAATCACTGAAGCTTTCTTT	CATRHNQGITEAFF
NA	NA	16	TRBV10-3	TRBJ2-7	TGTGCCATCAGTGAGTCTTCGCGGGGCTCTCCCTACGAGCAGTACTTC	CAISESSRGSPYEQYF
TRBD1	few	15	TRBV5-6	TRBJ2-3	TGTGCCAGCAGCCGACAGGGGGCGAGCACAGATACGCAGTATTTT	CASSRQGASTDTQYF
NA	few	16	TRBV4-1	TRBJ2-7	TGCGCCAGCAGCCAAGATCACCAACAGGGTTCCTACGAGCAGTACTTC	CASSQDHQQGSYEQYF
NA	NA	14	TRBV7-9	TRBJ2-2	TGTGCCAGCAGCAGGAATCGGGACACCGGGGAGCTGTTTTTT	CASSRNRDTGELFF
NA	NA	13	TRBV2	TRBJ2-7	TGTGCCAGCAACACAGGGATCCTTTACGAGCAGTACTTC	CASNTGILYEQYF
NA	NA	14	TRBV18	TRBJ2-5	TGTGCCAGCTCGCCGCAACTAGACCAAGAGACCCAGTACTTC	CASSPQLDQETQYF
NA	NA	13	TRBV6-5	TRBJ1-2	TGTGCCAGCAGTTACTCGAGCACGGGAGGCTACACCTTC	CASSYSSTGGYTF
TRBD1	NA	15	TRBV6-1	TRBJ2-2	TGTGCCAGCAGTGAAGGCGACAGGGTTTTCGGGGAGCTGTTTTTT	CASSEGDRVFGELFF
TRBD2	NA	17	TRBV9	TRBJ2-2	TGTGCCAGCAGCTACAGGAGGGAGGGGATGAACACCGGGGAGCTGTTTTTT	CASSYRREGMNTGELFF
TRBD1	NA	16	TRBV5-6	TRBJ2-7	TGTGCCAGCAGCTTGGGATCGGGACAGGGATACTCCGAGCAGTACTTC	CASSLGSGQGYSEQYF
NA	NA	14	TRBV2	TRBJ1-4	TGTGCCAGCAGTGAAGCCCGAATCCCGAGGTGGCTGTTTTTT	CASSEARIPRWLFF
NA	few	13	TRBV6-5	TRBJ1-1	TGTGCCAGCAGTTACGGAGGTTCTGTGGGAGCTTTCTTT	CASSYGGSVGAFF
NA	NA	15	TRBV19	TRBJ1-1	TGTGCCAGTAGTATCTCCCTGGGCAAGAACACTGAAGCTTTCTTT	CASSISLGKNTEAFF
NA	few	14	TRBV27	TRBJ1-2	TGTGCCAGCAGCGGCTACAGGGAGGGGCATGGCTACACCTTC	CASSGYREGHGYTF
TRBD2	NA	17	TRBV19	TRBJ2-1	TGTGCCAGTAGTCCCTCTCGACTAGCGGGAGATCTGAATGAGCAGTTCTTC	CASSPSRLAGDLNEQFF
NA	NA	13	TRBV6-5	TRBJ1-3	TGTGCCAGCATGGGAGGGACTGGAAACACCATATATTTT	CASMGGTGNTIYF
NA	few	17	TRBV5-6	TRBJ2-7	TGTGCCAGCAGCTTGGGTTCTGGGGGACACCTTTTCTACGAGCAGTACTTC	CASSLGSGGHLFYEQYF
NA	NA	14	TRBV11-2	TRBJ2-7	TGTGCCAGCAGCTTTATCGGCAGGTACTACGAGCAGTACTTC	CASSFIGRYYEQYF
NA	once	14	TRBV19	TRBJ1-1	TGTGCCAGTAGTAACACAGGCCAGAGTGCTGAAGCTTTCTTT	CASSNTGQSAEAFF
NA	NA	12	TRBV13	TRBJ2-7	TGTGCCAGCAGCCTACAGGGTGACGAGCAGTACTTC	CASSLQGDEQYF
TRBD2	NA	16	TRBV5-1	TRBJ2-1	TGCGCCAGCAGCTTGGGCCTAGCGGGTCTTTACAATGAGCAGTTCTTC	CASSLGLAGLYNEQFF
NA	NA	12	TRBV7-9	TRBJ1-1	TGTTCCAGCGAACGGGGGGGCACTGAAGCTTTCTTT	CSSERGGTEAFF
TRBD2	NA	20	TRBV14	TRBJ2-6	TGTGCCAGCAGCCAAGTCGAAGGACTAGCGATTACCTCTGGGGCCAACGTCCTGACTTTC	CASSQVEGLAITSGANVLTF
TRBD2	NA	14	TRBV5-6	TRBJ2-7	TGTGCCAGCAGCTCAGGAGCGGGGGCGTACGAGCAGTACTTC	CASSSGAGAYEQYF
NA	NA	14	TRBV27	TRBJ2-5	TGTGCCAGCAGTTTATCTTCTAGCGTGGAGACCCAGTACTTC	CASSLSSSVETQYF
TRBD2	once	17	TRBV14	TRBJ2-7	TGTGCCAGCAGCCGCTGGATGGAGCGGGAGGGATCCCACGAGCAGTACTTC	CASSRWMEREGSHEQYF
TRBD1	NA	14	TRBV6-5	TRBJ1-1	TGTGCCAGCAGTTACTGGGACAGGAGGGGTGAAGCTTTCTTT	CASSYWDRRGEAFF
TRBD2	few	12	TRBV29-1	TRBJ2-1	TGCAGCGTTGTCCCTATGGGGGGGGAGCAGTTCTTC	CSVVPMGGEQFF